The T cell receptor beta chain described here comes from a study of blood T cells in healthy people across ages. For this clonotype: What it recognizes is unknown.

Study results and caveats: Reliance upon unsorted PBMCs precluded definitive naive versus antigen-experienced comparison.

CDR1 is MNHEY, CDR2 SVGAGI, per germline. This CDR3 has 15 amino acids. The J segment lost 4 bases and the V segment lost 5 bases, leaving 7 bases of the junction unmatched. Donors ranged from roughly 6 to 90 years old and were healthy Caucasians in Russia. Each individual donor underwent a draw of ten milliliters of peripheral blood. Total RNA extracted from each sample amounted to at least 5.5 micrograms. For the second PCR, which ran for about 6 to 11 cycles, a sample-barcoded 5' primer and a J-beta primer mix were used. Via MiXCR, TCRdb re-called the 5' RACE reads, giving one row per CDR3 protein. The table lists roughly 1.4 million distinct CDR3 sequences, approximately 59% of them singletons.

The J gene is TRBJ1-2, the V gene TRBV6-5; 10 positions match TRBD1. Sequenced sample: blood. The source is a man aged 18 to 30 in good health. CDR3 region: CASSTGQGGSYGYTF. The DNA of the CDR3 is TGTGCCAGCAGTACTGGACAGGGGGGGAGCTATGGCTACACCTTC.